Sequencing of this TCR beta chain was carried out in a study of cytomegalovirus exposure and HLA in healthy donors. Study details: An earlier analysis found 100 million or so unique TCR beta sequences from 150 million to 200 million T cells. Study-wide results and caveats: A later analysis linked around 17,000 TCR beta sequences to HLA alleles at 0.05 false discovery rate.

The primer mix had 60 Vbeta and 13 Jbeta primers. Profiling relied on immunoSEQ multiplex PCR, and the TCRdb table lists in-frame clones only, not all of them. The sample has 250,000 or so clones; under 90% are singletons. This clone has only a few counts. Antigen: not known. The V gene lost 5 bases and the J gene lost 9 bases, with 19 bases spanning the gap. Germline CDR1 reads MNHEY; CDR2 reads SMNVEV (reference sequence). This CDR3 is built from 14 residues. This clonotype was sampled from a human donor in good health. The V gene is TRBV27, the J gene TRBJ1-2, with D tentatively TRBD1 (6 bases). The sequenced sample was PBMCs. The CDR3 nucleotides are TGTGCCAGCAGTAGGAATCAGGGGAAAGGGAGCTACACCTTC. Residues: CASSRNQGKGSYTF.